This T cell receptor (beta chain) came from a study of blood T cell repertoires in COVID-19. TCRdb's copy holds only in-frame clones and misses some; the assay was immunoSEQ multiplex PCR. This sample has about 100,000 clones, with approximately 88% found just once. CDR3 length: 14 residues. Germline values: CDR1 MNHNY, CDR2 SVGAGI (reference sequence). J was trimmed by 2 bases and V by 6 bases; bases with no gene match: 5. The chain has TRBV6-6 and TRBJ2-5; TRBD2 matches 8 bases. The sample taken for sequencing was peripheral blood. The sequence came from a man in his fifties or sixties with active or convalescent COVID-19. CDR3 loop: CASRVRGGQETQYF. Written as DNA, the CDR3 is TGTGCCAGCAGGGTACGGGGGGGGCAAGAGACCCAGTACTTC.